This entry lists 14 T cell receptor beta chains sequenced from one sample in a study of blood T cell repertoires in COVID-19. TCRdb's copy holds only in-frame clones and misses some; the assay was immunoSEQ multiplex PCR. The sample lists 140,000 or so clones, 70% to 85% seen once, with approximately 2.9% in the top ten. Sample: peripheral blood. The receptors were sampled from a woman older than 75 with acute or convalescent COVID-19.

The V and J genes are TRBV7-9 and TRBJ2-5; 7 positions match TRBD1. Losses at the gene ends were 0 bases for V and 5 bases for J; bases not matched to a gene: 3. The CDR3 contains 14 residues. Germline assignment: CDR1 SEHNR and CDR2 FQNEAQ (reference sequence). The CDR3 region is CASSLAGTAETQYF. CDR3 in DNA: TGTGCCAGCAGCTTAGCGGGGACAGCTGAGACCCAGTACTTC.

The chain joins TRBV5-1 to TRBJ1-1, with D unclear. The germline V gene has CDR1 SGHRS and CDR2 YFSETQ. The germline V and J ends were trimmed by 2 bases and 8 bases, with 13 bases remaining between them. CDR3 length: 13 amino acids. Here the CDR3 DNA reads TGCGCCAGCAGCTTCTCCGGGTTTCAAGAAGCTTTCTTT. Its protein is CASSFSGFQEAFF.

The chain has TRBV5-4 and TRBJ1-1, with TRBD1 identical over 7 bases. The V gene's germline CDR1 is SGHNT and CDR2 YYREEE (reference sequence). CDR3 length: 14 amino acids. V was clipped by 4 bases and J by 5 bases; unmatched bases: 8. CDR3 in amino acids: CASSRDRAVTEAFF. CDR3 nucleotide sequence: TGTGCCAGCAGCCGCGACAGGGCCGTGACTGAAGCTTTCTTT.

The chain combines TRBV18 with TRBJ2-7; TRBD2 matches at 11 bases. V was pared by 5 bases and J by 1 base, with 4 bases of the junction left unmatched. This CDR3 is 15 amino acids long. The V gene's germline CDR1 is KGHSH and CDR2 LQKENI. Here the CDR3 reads CASSSGTSGSYEQYF. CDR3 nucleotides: TGTGCCAGCTCATCCGGGACTAGCGGTTCCTACGAGCAGTACTTC.

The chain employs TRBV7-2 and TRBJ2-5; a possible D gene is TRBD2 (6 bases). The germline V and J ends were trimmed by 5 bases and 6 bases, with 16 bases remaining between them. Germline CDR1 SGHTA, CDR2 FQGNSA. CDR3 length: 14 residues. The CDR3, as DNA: TGTGCCAGCAGCCGGGACTCGAAAATCCAGACCCAGTACTTC. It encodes CASSRDSKIQTQYF.

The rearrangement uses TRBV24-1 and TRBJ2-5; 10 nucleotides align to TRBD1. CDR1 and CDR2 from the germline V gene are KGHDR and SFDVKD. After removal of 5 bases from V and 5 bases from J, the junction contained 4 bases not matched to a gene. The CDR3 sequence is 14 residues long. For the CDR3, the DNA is TGTGCCACCAGTGCGACAGGGGGCGTGGAGACCCAGTACTTC. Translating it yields CATSATGGVETQYF.

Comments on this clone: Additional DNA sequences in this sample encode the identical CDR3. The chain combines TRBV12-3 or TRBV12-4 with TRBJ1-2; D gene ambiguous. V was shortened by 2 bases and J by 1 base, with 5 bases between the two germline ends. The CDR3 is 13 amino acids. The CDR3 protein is CASSLQVNYGYTF. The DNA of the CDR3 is TGTGCCAGCAGTTTACAGGTTAACTATGGCTACACCTTC.

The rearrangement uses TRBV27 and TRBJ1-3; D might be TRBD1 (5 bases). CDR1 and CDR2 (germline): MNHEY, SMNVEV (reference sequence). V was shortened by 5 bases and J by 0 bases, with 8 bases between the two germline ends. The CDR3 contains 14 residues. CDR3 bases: TGTGCCAGCAGTCCCAGGGTCTCTGGAAACACCATATATTTT. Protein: CASSPRVSGNTIYF.

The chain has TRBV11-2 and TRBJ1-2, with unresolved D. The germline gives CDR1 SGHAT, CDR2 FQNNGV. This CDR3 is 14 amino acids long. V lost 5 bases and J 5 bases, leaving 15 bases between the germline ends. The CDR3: CASSPRGGDYGYTF. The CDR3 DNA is TGTGCCAGCAGCCCCCGCGGCGGGGATTATGGCTACACCTTC.

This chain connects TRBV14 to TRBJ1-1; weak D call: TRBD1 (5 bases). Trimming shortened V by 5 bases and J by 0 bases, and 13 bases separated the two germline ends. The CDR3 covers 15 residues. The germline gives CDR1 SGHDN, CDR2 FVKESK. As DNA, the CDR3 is TGTGCCAGCAGCAAAGCGTGGGGGGTGAACACTGAAGCTTTCTTT. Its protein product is CASSKAWGVNTEAFF.

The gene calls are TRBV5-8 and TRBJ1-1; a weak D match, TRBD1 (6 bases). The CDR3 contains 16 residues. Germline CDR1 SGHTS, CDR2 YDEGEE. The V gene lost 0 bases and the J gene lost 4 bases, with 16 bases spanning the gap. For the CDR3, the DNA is TGTGCCAGCAGCTTGGGGGGGGGCGAGTGGGTCACTGAAGCTTTCTTT. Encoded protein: CASSLGGGEWVTEAFF.

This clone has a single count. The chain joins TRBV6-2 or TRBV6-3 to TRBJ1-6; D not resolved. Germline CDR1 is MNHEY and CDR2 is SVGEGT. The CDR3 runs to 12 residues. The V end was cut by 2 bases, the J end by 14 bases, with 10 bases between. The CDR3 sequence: CASSYPKPTLHF. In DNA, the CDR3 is TGTGCCAGCAGTTACCCTAAACCCACCCTCCACTTT.

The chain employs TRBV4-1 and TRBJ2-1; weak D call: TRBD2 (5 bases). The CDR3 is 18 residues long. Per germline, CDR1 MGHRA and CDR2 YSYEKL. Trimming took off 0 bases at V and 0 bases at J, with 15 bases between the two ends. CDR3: CASSQEGSGRSSYNEQFF. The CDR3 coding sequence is TGCGCCAGCAGCCAAGAGGGCTCGGGGAGAAGCTCCTACAATGAGCAGTTCTTC.

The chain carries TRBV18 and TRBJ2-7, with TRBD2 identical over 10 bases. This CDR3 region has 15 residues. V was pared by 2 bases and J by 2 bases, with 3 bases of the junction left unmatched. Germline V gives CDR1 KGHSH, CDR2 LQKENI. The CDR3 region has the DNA TGTGCCAGCTCACCAGGCCTAGCGGGGGCCTACGAGCAGTACTTC. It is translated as CASSPGLAGAYEQYF. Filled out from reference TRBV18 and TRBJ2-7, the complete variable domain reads NAGVMQNPRHLVRRRGQEARLRCSPMKGHSHVYWYRQLPEEGLKFMVYLQKENIIDESGMPKERFSAEFPKEGPSILRIQQVVRGDSAAYFCASSPGLAGAYEQYFGPGTRLTVT.